Described below is a single T cell receptor (beta chain) sequence and its context. The data were taken from a study of blood T cell repertoires in COVID-19. Background on the study: There were acute and convalescent COVID-19 samples, and they came from the United States, Italy and Spain. Sources were T cells, B-cell-depleted T cells, or PBMCs; the material itself was cDNA or gDNA.

Per the original methods: How many nucleated cells were present was estimated from reference gene primer amplification. Using immunoSEQ multiplex PCR, the repertoire was profiled, and TCRdb retains in-frame clones only, with some absent. That table supplies the V and J calls and clone size; D and trimming were determined from the DNA. The data hold under 400,000 clones, with around 89% observed a single time. The germline gives CDR1 KGHSH, CDR2 LQKENI. The V and J ends lost 3 bases and 0 bases respectively, with 8 bases between them. The CDR3 runs 15 residues. Sequencing input: peripheral blood. This clonotype was obtained from a man in his late teens or twenties with active or convalescent COVID-19. This sequence joins TRBV18 and TRBJ2-2; perhaps TRBD1 as D (5 bases). The CDR3 DNA reads as TGTGCCAGCTCACCGCGGACATCGAACACCGGGGAGCTGTTTTTT. Translation gives CASSPRTSNTGELFF.